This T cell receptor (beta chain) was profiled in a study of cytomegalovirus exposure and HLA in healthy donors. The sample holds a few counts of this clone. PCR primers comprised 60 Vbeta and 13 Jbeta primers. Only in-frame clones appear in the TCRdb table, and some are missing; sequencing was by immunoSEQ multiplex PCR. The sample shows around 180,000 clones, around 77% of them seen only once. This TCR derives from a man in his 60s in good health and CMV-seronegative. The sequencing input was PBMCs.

CDR3 bases: TGTGCCATCAGTGACCCAGGATATGGCTACACCTTC. Its protein is CAISDPGYGYTF. The chain uses TRBV10-3 and TRBJ1-2; D gene uncertain. V was clipped by 3 bases and J by 5 bases, with 7 bases between them. Germline CDR1 is ENHRY and CDR2 is SYGVKD. This CDR3 has 12 amino acids.